These T cell receptor beta chains were read from a single sample in a study of T cells after yellow fever vaccination. Each CDR3 protein gets one entry after TCRdb re-called the 5' RACE reads with MiXCR. The table lists under 350,000 distinct CDR3 sequences, approximately 4% of them singletons. This specimen consisted of PBMCs, obtained 5 days after the yellow fever booster vaccination. The receptors come from a man between 18 and 35 years old who received the YFV17D yellow fever vaccine. CDR3s include the opening cysteine and the closing phenylalanine or tryptophan. Each record gives: V gene, clone size, D gene, J gene, CDR3 protein, CDR3 DNA. The D gene is left open where the match is weak. Clone size is given for some rows only: seen once, a few or many times, or a class if the clone is expanded.

TRBV12-3/TRBV12-4	-	-	TRBJ1-4	CASSLPEGGNEKLFF	TGTGCCAGCAGTTTACCGGAAGGGGGAAACGAAAAACTGTTTTTT
TRBV11-2	many	TRBD2	TRBJ2-1	CASSSGLAGGEQFF	TGTGCCAGCAGCTCCGGACTAGCGGGGGGAGAGCAGTTCTTC
TRBV5-6	many	-	TRBJ1-2	CASSQDRNYGYTF	TGTGCCAGCAGCCAGGACAGAAACTATGGCTACACCTTC
TRBV27	-	-	TRBJ1-3	CASRQDGHSGNTIYF	TGTGCCAGCAGACAAGACGGCCACTCTGGAAACACCATATATTTT
TRBV7-2	many	-	TRBJ1-2	CASSPPGGYGYTF	TGTGCCAGCAGCCCTCCGGGGGGGTATGGCTACACCTTC
TRBV6-2/TRBV6-3	few	-	TRBJ1-6	CASSYPPDPLRPLHF	TGTGCCAGCAGTTACCCCCCGGATCCGCTGCGGCCCCTCCACTTT
TRBV27	-	-	TRBJ2-5	CASSLSIGTEEETQYF	TGTGCCAGCAGTTTATCGATCGGGACGGAGGAAGAGACCCAGTACTTC
TRBV2	many	-	TRBJ1-2	CASSLATRGYTF	TGTGCCAGCAGTTTGGCTACGCGTGGCTACACCTTC
TRBV12-3/TRBV12-4	few	TRBD1	TRBJ1-5	CASSLGKDRGSNQPQHF	TGTGCCAGCAGTTTAGGGAAGGACAGGGGAAGCAATCAGCCCCAGCATTTT
TRBV4-2	many	TRBD1	TRBJ1-4	CASSQDPGQNEKLFF	TGTGCCAGCAGCCAAGATCCGGGACAGAATGAAAAACTGTTTTTT
TRBV10-2	-	-	TRBJ2-7	CASTRASDSAYEQYF	TGCGCCAGCACCCGGGCAAGTGATTCAGCCTACGAGCAGTACTTC
TRBV5-1	-	-	TRBJ1-1	CASSLRGKETEAFF	TGCGCCAGCAGCTTGCGAGGGAAGGAAACTGAAGCTTTCTTT
TRBV7-8	few	-	TRBJ2-2	CASSPGVGGGIEELFF	TGTGCCAGCAGCCCAGGGGTAGGAGGGGGCATCGAGGAGCTGTTTTTT
TRBV10-3	few	TRBD1	TRBJ2-5	CAISESTPQGAASEETQYF	TGTGCCATCAGTGAGTCGACACCACAGGGGGCCGCCAGCGAAGAGACCCAGTACTTC
TRBV7-9	-	-	TRBJ2-1	CASSLAGNAAHEQFF	TGTGCCAGCAGCTTAGCAGGGAACGCCGCTCATGAGCAGTTCTTC
TRBV7-8	few	TRBD1	TRBJ1-6	CASSRTGDNSPLHF	TGTGCCAGCAGCCGGACAGGCGATAATTCACCCCTCCACTTT
TRBV6-1	-	-	TRBJ1-6	CASTRDTYNSPLHF	TGTGCCAGCACCCGGGACACCTATAATTCACCCCTCCACTTT
TRBV12-3/TRBV12-4	many	TRBD2	TRBJ2-1	CASSRSTSPSYNEQFF	TGTGCCAGCAGCCGGTCGACTAGCCCCTCCTACAATGAGCAGTTCTTC
TRBV3-1	few	-	TRBJ2-3	CASSQVAGKRDTQYF	TGTGCCAGCAGCCAAGTGGCGGGGAAGAGGGATACGCAGTATTTT
TRBV20-1	many	TRBD2	TRBJ2-2	CSARSSGDTGELFF	TGCAGTGCTAGAAGTAGCGGGGACACCGGGGAGCTGTTTTTT
TRBV14	-	TRBD2	TRBJ2-3	CASSSRQRGDTQYF	TGTGCCAGCAGCTCCAGACAGCGGGGGGATACGCAGTATTTT
TRBV4-1	-	TRBD1	TRBJ1-2	CASSQAQGGFRYGYTF	TGCGCCAGCAGCCAAGCCCAGGGGGGATTTCGGTATGGCTACACCTTC
TRBV4-3	many	-	TRBJ1-2	CASSQDGLPDGYTF	TGCGCCAGCAGCCAAGATGGGCTTCCCGATGGCTACACCTTC
TRBV7-9	many	-	TRBJ1-3	CASSLDGTGNTIYF	TGTGCCAGCAGCTTAGACGGGACTGGAAACACCATATATTTT
TRBV5-4	few	TRBD2	TRBJ2-1	CASSGGPSGANEQFF	TGTGCCAGCAGCGGGGGGCCTAGCGGGGCCAATGAGCAGTTCTTC
TRBV12-3/TRBV12-4	many	TRBD1	TRBJ2-5	CASSRDRETQYF	TGTGCCAGCAGCCGGGACAGAGAGACCCAGTACTTC
TRBV5-1	-	-	TRBJ2-5	CASSLFSGDQETQYF	TGCGCCAGCAGCTTGTTTTCAGGGGACCAAGAGACCCAGTACTTC
TRBV5-6	few	-	TRBJ2-5	CASSLGGVYVTQYF	TGTGCCAGCAGCTTAGGGGGGGTATATGTGACCCAGTACTTC
TRBV5-1	-	-	TRBJ2-2	CASAPGPGQTGELFF	TGCGCCAGCGCCCCCGGTCCGGGCCAAACCGGGGAGCTGTTTTTT
TRBV29-1	many	-	TRBJ2-2	CSVEVMNPRNTGELFF	TGCAGCGTTGAGGTCATGAACCCTCGGAACACCGGGGAGCTGTTTTTT
TRBV20-1	many	-	TRBJ1-6	CSAGSPLHF	TGCAGTGCAGGATCACCCCTCCACTTT